This entry describes one T cell receptor beta chain. Its antigen is not yet known. Possible read error: a much larger clone is one base away. Because it lacks the conserved phenylalanine or tryptophan at the end, this CDR3 is likely a read error. The data belong to a study of T cell repertoires in cytomegalovirus infection (dated by TCRdb to about 2019). Study-level background: The HLA type of each donor mattered for the analysis, because public TCR beta signatures pointed to carriage of CMV infection along with the matching HLA type. What the authors observed across the whole study: In the ex vivo response, HLA-C-restricted CMV-specific TCR beta clonotypes were dominant, and in two of eight donors the single most frequent clonotype came from this HLA-C-restricted group. Carriers of CMV infection plus the relevant HLA type were discriminated by the cumulative frequency of public TCR beta family members in the study cohort and in an independent approximately 400-donor cohort.

With termini counted, the CDR3 has 12 amino acids. The only DNA kept is the CDR3, 36 bases in frame from the first base. CDR1 and CDR2 are drawn from the germline V gene: SGHTA, FQGNSA. V loses 2 bases, J loses 10 bases, and the germline ends lie 9 bases apart. Instrument used: Illumina HiSeq 1500. TCRdb's own reprocessing of the public reads used fastp at Q25 and MiXCR and kept productive beta chains. Rows with a matching CDR3 protein are joined into one entry that keeps the most common DNA and genes. The sample profile shows nearly 450,000 distinct CDR3 sequences; around 32% of them were found once. Of the sample, approximately 15% falls within the top ten clones.

What was sequenced was PBMCs. This chain is built from TRBV7-2 and TRBJ2-1, and the D gene may be TRBD2, 5 bases matching. The TCR was taken from a human donor in good health (CMV status not recorded). Some clones in this sample may be carry-over from other donors' samples. The DNA sequence follows: TGTGCCAGCAGCTTAAGCGGCTGGGAGCAGTTCTTA. It is translated as CASSLSGWEQFL.